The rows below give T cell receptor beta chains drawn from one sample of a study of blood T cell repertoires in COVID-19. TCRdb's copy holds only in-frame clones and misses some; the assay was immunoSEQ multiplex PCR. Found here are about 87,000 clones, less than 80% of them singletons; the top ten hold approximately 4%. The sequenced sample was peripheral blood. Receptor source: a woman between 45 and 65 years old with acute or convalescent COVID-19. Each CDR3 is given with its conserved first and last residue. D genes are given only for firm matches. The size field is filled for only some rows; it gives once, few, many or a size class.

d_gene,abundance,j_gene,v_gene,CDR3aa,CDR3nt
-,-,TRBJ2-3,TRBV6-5,CASSPRGVTDTQYF,TGTGCCAGCAGCCCCAGGGGGGTCACAGATACGCAGTATTTT
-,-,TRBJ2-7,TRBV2,CASSVGGLGYEQYF,TGTGCCAGCAGTGTGGGGGGTCTGGGGTACGAGCAGTACTTC
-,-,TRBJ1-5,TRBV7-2,CASSLRDTYQPQHF,TGTGCCAGCAGCTTGAGGGACACTTATCAGCCCCAGCATTTT
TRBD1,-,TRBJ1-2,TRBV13,CASSSRGRGPYGYTF,TGTGCCAGCAGCTCCAGGGGGCGAGGCCCCTATGGCTACACCTTC
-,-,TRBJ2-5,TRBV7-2,CASSGPGGYKETQYF,TGTGCCAGCAGCGGACCGGGGGGCTACAAAGAGACCCAGTACTTC
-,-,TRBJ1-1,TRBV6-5,CASSYSPGTEAFF,TGTGCCAGCAGTTACTCTCCAGGCACTGAAGCTTTCTTT
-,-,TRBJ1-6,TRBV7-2,CASRQPPGISPLHF,TGTGCCAGCAGACAACCCCCAGGGATTTCACCCCTCCACTTT
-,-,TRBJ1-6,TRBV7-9,CASSLVGSRTALHF,TGTGCCAGCAGCTTAGTCGGCTCTAGGACAGCCCTCCACTTT
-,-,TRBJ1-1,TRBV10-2,CASTRGDTEAFF,TGCGCCAGCACCAGGGGAGACACTGAAGCTTTCTTT
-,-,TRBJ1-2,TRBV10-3,CAISAKDSFYGYTF,TGTGCCATCAGTGCTAAGGACAGTTTCTATGGCTACACCTTC
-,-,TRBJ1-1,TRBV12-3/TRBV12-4,CASSPNSEAFF,TGTGCCAGCAGCCCAAATTCTGAAGCTTTCTTT
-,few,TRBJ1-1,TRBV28,CASSWRKTGNTEAFF,TGTGCCAGCAGTTGGAGAAAGACAGGGAACACTGAAGCTTTCTTT
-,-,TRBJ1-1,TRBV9,CASSVADYMNTEAFF,TGTGCCAGCAGCGTAGCTGATTACATGAACACTGAAGCTTTCTTT
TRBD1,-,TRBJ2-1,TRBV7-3,CASSPGQGNEQFF,TGTGCCAGCAGCCCCGGACAGGGTAATGAGCAGTTCTTC
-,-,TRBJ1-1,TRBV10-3,CATGEDSDTEAFF,TGTGCCACCGGCGAGGACTCAGACACTGAAGCTTTCTTT
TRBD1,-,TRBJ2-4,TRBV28,CASSVQGAAKNIQYF,TGTGCCAGCAGTGTACAGGGGGCGGCCAAAAACATTCAGTACTTC
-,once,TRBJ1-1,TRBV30,CAWGVEGGNTEAFF,TGTGCCTGGGGTGTTGAAGGGGGAAACACTGAAGCTTTCTTT
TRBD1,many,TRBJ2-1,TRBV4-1,CASSQRRGGFLNEQFF,TGCGCCAGCAGCCAAAGAAGAGGGGGCTTTTTGAATGAGCAGTTCTTC
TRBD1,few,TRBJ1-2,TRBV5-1,CASSVGTGVGYTF,TGCGCCAGCAGCGTGGGGACAGGGGTGGGCTACACCTTC
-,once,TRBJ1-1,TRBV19,CASSIFWNTEAFF,TGTGCCAGTAGTATATTCTGGAACACTGAAGCTTTCTTT
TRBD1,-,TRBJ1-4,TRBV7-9,CASSSGTGEGEKLFF,TGTGCCAGCAGCTCTGGGACAGGGGAAGGTGAAAAACTGTTTTTT
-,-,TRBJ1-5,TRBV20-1,CSASSGYSNQPQHF,TGCAGTGCTAGTTCGGGTTATAGCAATCAGCCCCAGCATTTT
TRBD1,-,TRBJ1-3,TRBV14,CASSPGTGRPGNTIYF,TGTGCCAGCAGTCCCGGGACAGGGCGACCTGGAAACACCATATATTTT
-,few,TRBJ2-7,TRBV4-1,CASSQESTYEQYF,TGCGCCAGCAGCCAAGAGAGCACCTACGAGCAGTACTTC
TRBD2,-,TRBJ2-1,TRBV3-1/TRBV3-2,CASSQGGGAYEQFF,TGTGCCAGCAGCCAAGGCGGGGGGGCCTATGAGCAGTTCTTC
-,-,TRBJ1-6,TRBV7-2,CASSLGANNSPLHF,TGTGCCAGCAGCTTAGGGGCCAATAATTCACCCCTCCACTTT
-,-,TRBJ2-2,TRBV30,CAWGLSLAALSGELFF,TGTGCCTGGGGCCTGTCACTAGCCGCCCTGAGCGGGGAGCTGTTTTTT
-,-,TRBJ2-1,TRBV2,CASGVDLQGPNEQFF,TGTGCCAGCGGTGTTGACTTACAGGGTCCAAATGAGCAGTTCTTC
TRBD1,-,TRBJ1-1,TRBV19,CASVRQGGAFF,TGTGCCAGCGTTCGACAGGGAGGAGCTTTCTTT
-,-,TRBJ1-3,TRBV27,CASSEREGDYGNTIYF,TGTGCCAGCAGCGAACGGGAGGGGGACTACGGAAACACCATATATTTT
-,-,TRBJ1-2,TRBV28,CASSLPLTETYGYTF,TGTGCCAGCAGTCTACCCCTGACAGAGACCTATGGCTACACCTTC
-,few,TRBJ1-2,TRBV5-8,CASSRAWEVQDYGYTF,TGTGCCAGCAGCCGGGCCTGGGAGGTCCAGGACTATGGCTACACCTTC
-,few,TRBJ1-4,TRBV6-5,CATRTSGAGEKLFF,TGTGCCACCAGAACCAGTGGGGCAGGTGAAAAACTGTTTTTT
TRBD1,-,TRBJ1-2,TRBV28,CASSSAGGIDYGYTF,TGTGCCAGCAGTTCAGCAGGGGGAATTGATTATGGCTACACCTTC
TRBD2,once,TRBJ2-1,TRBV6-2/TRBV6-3,CASSYGTSGGNEQFF,TGTGCCAGCAGTTACGGGACTAGCGGGGGGAATGAGCAGTTCTTC
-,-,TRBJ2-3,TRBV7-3,CASSPWGLPNTDTQYF,TGTGCCAGCAGCCCATGGGGACTTCCCAACACAGATACGCAGTATTTT
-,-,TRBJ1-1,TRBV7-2,CASSQDSYPNTEAFF,TGTGCCAGCAGCCAGGACAGTTACCCGAACACTGAAGCTTTCTTT
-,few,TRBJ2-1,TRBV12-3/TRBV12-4,CASSFEGDEQFF,TGTGCCAGCAGTTTCGAGGGTGATGAGCAGTTCTTC
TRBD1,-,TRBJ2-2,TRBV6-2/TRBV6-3,CASSYEQGADTGELFF,TGTGCCAGCAGTTACGAACAGGGGGCCGACACCGGGGAGCTGTTTTTT
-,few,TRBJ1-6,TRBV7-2,CASSLVQNSPLHF,TGTGCCAGCAGCTTAGTTCAGAATTCACCCCTCCACTTT
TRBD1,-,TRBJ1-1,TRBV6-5,CASRHRGVNTEAFF,TGTGCCAGCAGGCACAGGGGGGTAAACACTGAAGCTTTCTTT
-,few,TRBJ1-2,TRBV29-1,CSAESAGGGGYTF,TGCAGCGCCGAAAGTGCCGGGGGTGGTGGCTACACCTTC
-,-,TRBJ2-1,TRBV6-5,CASSYQGAGYNEQFF,TGTGCCAGCAGTTACCAAGGGGCTGGGTACAATGAGCAGTTCTTC
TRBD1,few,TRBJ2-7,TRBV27,CASSLSKGTGTGSYEQYF,TGTGCCAGCAGCTTATCCAAGGGGACCGGGACAGGTTCCTACGAGCAGTACTTC
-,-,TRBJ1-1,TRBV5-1,CASRPGEQAEAFF,TGCGCCAGCAGGCCGGGGGAACAGGCTGAAGCTTTCTTT